At least ten counts were recorded for the clone carrying this T cell receptor beta chain. Its specificity is not known. Germline CDR1 and CDR2: SGHRS and YFSETQ. The V gene lost 2 bases and the J gene lost 2 bases, with 10 bases spanning the gap. The CDR3 covers 14 residues. Constant-segment-primed 5'RACE gave TCR alpha and TCR beta cDNA libraries with sample barcodes and UMIs. TCRdb reprocessed the 5' RACE reads with MiXCR, giving one entry per CDR3 protein. Here the sample spans about 560,000 distinct CDR3 sequences, 17% being singletons. The sample originates from a study of T-cell memory formation after mild COVID-19. Study-wide results and caveats: Later expanders leaned toward CD4+, whereas clones contracting from day 15 to 85 were balanced CD4/CD8. Of the contracting clones, CD4+ ones lay mainly in CM and EM, and CD8+ ones in EMRA.

The TCR was taken from an adult woman who had mild COVID-19 (a few samples of this study predate the infection). Cell type and time point are not known. This chain links TRBV5-1 with TRBJ1-1; D is unresolved. Source material: PBMCs or a T cell subset sorted from them (not recorded which). CDR3 DNA sequence: TGCGCCAGCAGCTTCCGGGGTCAAAACACTGAAGCTTTCTTT. It specifies CASSFRGQNTEAFF. Supplemented by reference TRBV5-1 and TRBJ1-1, the full variable domain reads KAGVTQTPRYLIKTRGQQVTLSCSPISGHRSVSWYQQTPGQGLQFLFEYFSETQRNKGNFPGRFSGRQFSNSRSEMNVSTLELGDSALYLCASSFRGQNTEAFFGQGTRLTVV.